These 21 T cell receptor beta chains came from one sample sequenced in a study of blood T cell repertoires in COVID-19. This table comes from immunoSEQ multiplex PCR, and its TCRdb copy is limited to in-frame clones, with some not included. The sample gives 250,000 to 350,000 clones, approximately 90% of which show up once; roughly 2.1% is in the top ten. Sequenced sample: peripheral blood. The receptor source for this set is a man aged 18 to 29 with active or convalescent COVID-19.

This clone was detected only once. The CDR3 DNA reads TGCGCCAGCAGCCCACTAGCGTCCTACGAGCAGTACTTC. This encodes CASSPLASYEQYF. The chain recombines TRBV4-1 with TRBJ2-7; the match to TRBD2 covers 7 bases. CDR1 is MGHRA, CDR2 YSYEKL, per germline. The CDR3 is made up of 13 amino acids. V trimming: 4 bases; J trimming: 1 base; junction bases outside the gene matches: 1.

The CDR3 is CASSWGSGGVQPQHF. The CDR3 DNA reads as TGTGCCAGCAGCTGGGGATCAGGGGGTGTTCAGCCCCAGCATTTT. V gene TRBV7-2 combines with J gene TRBJ1-5; 7 bases are a match to TRBD1. There are 15 residues in the CDR3. Germline CDR1 reads SGHTA; CDR2 reads FQGNSA. V was clipped by 4 bases and J by 6 bases; unmatched bases: 9.

Details on this clone: Other DNA sequences within the sample encode an identical CDR3. The chain is built from TRBV19 and TRBJ2-7, with 8 bases identical to TRBD2. Germline CDR1 LNHDA, CDR2 SQIVND (reference sequence). CDR3 length: 15 amino acids. The ends lost 3 bases at V and 0 bases at J; junction bases unmatched: 4. The CDR3 spells CASSIGGGFSYEQYF. The CDR3 DNA reads TGTGCCAGTAGTATCGGGGGGGGTTTCTCCTACGAGCAGTACTTC.

The chain employs TRBV2 and TRBJ2-7; 11 bases fit TRBD2. This CDR3 contains 14 residues. Germline V CDR1 and CDR2: SNHLY, FYNNEI. Trimming at V came to 4 bases and at J to 4 bases, leaving 3 bases not matched to a gene. CDR3 sequence (DNA): TGTGCCAGCAGTGTGGCTAGCGGGAGGTACGAGCAGTACTTC. Its translation is CASSVASGRYEQYF.

The chain uses TRBV6-5 and TRBJ2-1; the D gene is possibly TRBD2 (6 bases). The CDR3 contains 14 residues. Between the trimmed V and J ends, which lost 0 bases and 6 bases, there was a span of 9 bases. CDR1 and CDR2 from the germline V gene are MNHEY and SVGAGI. The CDR3 is CASSYSNGGNEQFF. The CDR3 DNA sequence: TGTGCCAGCAGTTACTCAAACGGGGGCAATGAGCAGTTCTTC.

About this clone: Other DNA sequences within the sample encode an identical CDR3. The chain is built from TRBV5-1 and TRBJ2-3; D is unresolved. The germline gives CDR1 SGHRS, CDR2 YFSETQ. V lost 0 bases and J lost 3, with 2 bases in between. The CDR3 is 12 amino acids. CDR3 coding DNA: TGCGCCAGCAGCTTGGCTACAGATACGCAGTATTTT. Protein product: CASSLATDTQYF. The variable domain in full, with the rest retrieved from reference TRBV5-1 and TRBJ2-3, is KAGVTQTPRYLIKTRGQQVTLSCSPISGHRSVSWYQQTPGQGLQFLFEYFSETQRNKGNFPGRFSGRQFSNSRSEMNVSTLELGDSALYLCASSLATDTQYFGPGTRLTVL.

This rearrangement joins TRBV4-1 to TRBJ2-1, with 9 bases matching TRBD2. The CDR3 length is 18 residues. V lost 3 bases and J lost 0; bases outside the gene matches: 9. CDR1 MGHRA and CDR2 YSYEKL come from the germline V gene. CDR3 coding DNA: TGCGCCAGCAGCCACCCTTCAGCGGGGGGCTCCTCCTACAATGAGCAGTTCTTC. This translates into CASSHPSAGGSSYNEQFF.

This chain uses TRBV7-9 with TRBJ1-1; the match to TRBD1 covers 7 bases. The J segment lost 0 bases and the V segment lost 4 bases, leaving 5 bases of the junction unmatched. The V gene's germline CDR1 is SEHNR and CDR2 FQNEAQ (reference sequence). The CDR3 is 15 residues long. CDR3: CASSSHGTVNTEAFF. The CDR3 coding sequence is TGTGCCAGCAGCTCCCATGGGACAGTGAACACTGAAGCTTTCTTT.

This rearrangement joins TRBV19 to TRBJ1-5; 7 positions agree with TRBD1. Trimming cost V 6 bases and J 6 bases; bases outside gene matches: 11. The CDR3 totals 15 residues. The V gene's germline CDR1 is LNHDA and CDR2 SQIVND (reference sequence). The CDR3 bases are TGTGCCAGTAGCTATACTACAGGGGTCCGTCAGCCCCAGCATTTT. This codes for CASSYTTGVRQPQHF.

The CDR3 DNA sequence: TGTGCCAGCAGCCATACAGGGTACGAGCAGTACTTC. It yields the protein CASSHTGYEQYF. This chain uses TRBV11-2 with TRBJ2-7; tentative D call: TRBD1 (6 bases). Trimming stripped 5 bases from V and 4 bases from J, with 9 bases between. The CDR3 is 12 residues long. Germline CDR1 is SGHAT and CDR2 is FQNNGV.

The chain employs TRBV7-2 and TRBJ2-7, with 11 bases aligning to TRBD1. V was clipped by 5 bases and J by 4 bases; unmatched bases: 7. CDR1 is SGHTA and CDR2 is FQGNSA in the germline V gene. CDR3 size: 15 residues. The CDR3 is CASSPGTGGSYEQYF. CDR3 coding DNA: TGTGCCAGCAGCCCCGGGACAGGGGGGTCGTACGAGCAGTACTTC.

The chain joins TRBV11-2 to TRBJ2-1, with 15 bases matching TRBD2. There are 17 residues in the CDR3. J was trimmed by 10 bases and V by 0 bases; bases with no gene match: 7. Germline-derived CDR1 and CDR2 are SGHAT and FQNNGV. This chain's CDR3 is CASSLEGTSGRFGEQFF. In nucleotides, the CDR3 is TGTGCCAGCAGCTTAGAAGGGACTAGCGGGAGGTTCGGAGAGCAGTTCTTC.

The V call is TRBV2, the J call TRBJ2-5; 8 nucleotides match TRBD1. The CDR3 spans 13 residues. Germline values: CDR1 SNHLY, CDR2 FYNNEI. V trimming: 5 bases; J trimming: 4 bases; junction bases outside the gene matches: 3. Here the CDR3 reads CASSHDRGETQYF. The CDR3 coding sequence is TGTGCCAGCAGTCATGACAGGGGAGAGACCCAGTACTTC.

This chain connects TRBV3-1 (or the pseudogene TRBV3-2) to TRBJ1-4, with 7 nucleotides matching TRBD1. Germline V gene data show CDR1 as LGHDT and CDR2 as YNNKEL (reference sequence). This CDR3 is built from 16 residues. V dropped 6 bases and J dropped 3; count of bases not matched to a gene: 10. DNA for the CDR3: TGTGCCAGCAGACAACTGACCGGGACAGCTAATGAAAAACTGTTTTTT. This sequence encodes CASRQLTGTANEKLFF.

This chain connects TRBV20-1 to TRBJ1-5; D gene ambiguous. Germline CDR1 DFQATT, CDR2 SNEGSKA (reference sequence). This CDR3 is built from 11 residues. V dropped 6 bases and J dropped 4 bases, with 7 bases sitting between them. CDR3 nucleotides: TGCAGTGCCGGGAGAAATCAGCCCCAGCATTTT. Translating it yields CSAGRNQPQHF.

A few counts support this clone. This chain links TRBV5-1 with TRBJ2-5; 11 bases line up with TRBD2. Germline trimming cut 3 bases from V and 4 bases from J; bases unmatched to any gene: 11. Germline assignment: CDR1 SGHRS and CDR2 YFSETQ. There are 17 residues in the CDR3. The CDR3 DNA follows: TGCGCCAGCAGCTCCGAGCTGCTAGCGGGGGGTCTAGAGACCCAGTACTTC. It encodes CASSSELLAGGLETQYF.

The V and J genes are TRBV28 and TRBJ2-1, with 10 bases aligning to TRBD1. The CDR3 consists of 16 residues. The J segment lost 4 bases and the V segment lost 2 bases, leaving 5 bases of the junction unmatched. Looked up from germline, CDR1 is MDHEN and CDR2 is SYDVKM. The CDR3 sequence is CASSLNRDRGYNEQFF. The CDR3 nucleotides read TGTGCCAGCAGTTTAAACCGGGACAGGGGATACAATGAGCAGTTCTTC.

The rearrangement joins TRBV9 to TRBJ2-7, with a weak D call TRBD2 (6 bases). CDR1 SGDLS and CDR2 YYNGEE come from the germline V gene. Trimming took 0 bases from V and 3 from J, leaving 13 bases between them. The length of the CDR3 is 15 residues. In DNA, the CDR3 is TGTGCCAGCAGCGTAGGAGGAGGGCGAAACTACGAGCAGTACTTC. It translates to CASSVGGGRNYEQYF. Using reference TRBV9 and TRBJ2-7 for the parts outside the CDR3, the full variable domain is DSGVTQTPKHLITATGQRVTLRCSPRSGDLSVYWYQQSLDQGLQFLIQYYNGEERAKGNILERFSAQQFPDLHSELNLSSLELGDSALYFCASSVGGGRNYEQYFGPGTRLTVT.

The chain recombines TRBV4-1 with TRBJ2-2; 9 bases map to TRBD1. Germline CDR1 reads MGHRA; CDR2 reads YSYEKL. V trimming: 5 bases; J trimming: 6 bases; junction bases outside the gene matches: 7. There are 15 residues in the CDR3. As DNA, the CDR3 is TGCGCCAGCAGCTATCCGGGACAGGGACCCGGGGAGCTGTTTTTT. Translating it yields CASSYPGQGPGELFF.

The J gene is TRBJ2-1, the V gene TRBV7-8, with D perhaps TRBD2 (6 bases). CDR3 size: 15 residues. Looked up from germline, CDR1 is SGHVS and CDR2 is FQNEAQ. V was clipped by 1 base and J by 0 bases, with 7 bases between them. This CDR3 is CASSLVGGSYNEQFF. CDR3 nucleotides: TGTGCCAGCAGCTTAGTCGGGGGCTCCTACAATGAGCAGTTCTTC.

The J gene is TRBJ2-1, the V gene TRBV6-4; 7 bases agree with TRBD1. CDR1 MRHNA and CDR2 SNTAGT come from the germline V gene. This CDR3 spans 13 amino acids. V lost 5 bases to trimming and J lost 9 bases; unmatched junction nucleotides: 7. As DNA, the CDR3 is TGTGCCAGCAGTTATACAGGGGTGGGTGAGCAGTTCTTC. It specifies CASSYTGVGEQFF.